The clone carrying this T cell receptor (beta chain) was seen more than once but under ten times. No antigen is known for it. This entry belongs to a study of cytomegalovirus exposure and HLA in healthy donors. The study, taken as a whole, reports: Presence/absence analyses rested on an assumption that sequencing depth was roughly uniform across donors.

13 Jbeta primers and 60 Vbeta primers were used for the PCR. The method was immunoSEQ multiplex PCR; TCRdb's version includes in-frame clones alone and lacks a portion of them. Of roughly 130,000 clones in the sample, 8.5% were seen once. Germline lookup yields CDR1 MNHEY and CDR2 SVGAGI. After removal of 9 bases from V and 10 bases from J, the junction contained 12 bases not matched to a gene. The CDR3 consists of 14 residues. The rearrangement links TRBV6-5 to TRBJ2-1; 10 bases align to TRBD1. Specimen: PBMCs. The receptor was derived from a man in his forties or fifties in good health and CMV-seronegative. The CDR3, as DNA: TGTGCCAGTCGACGGGACAGGGGTAAAAGCGAGCAGTTCTTC. Protein: CASRRDRGKSEQFF.